The present TCR beta chain was sequenced within a study of identical twins. Study findings and constraints: Memory repertoires showed no such pattern, whereas abundant cord blood beta clonotypes carried fewer insertions. Twin-shared out-of-frame alpha sequences were enriched for low generation probability.

Carrying unique molecular identifiers, the cDNA also gained a universal primer site through template switching. TCRdb ran MiXCR on the 5' RACE reads and lists one entry per CDR3 protein. The profile covers some 760,000 distinct CDR3 sequences, with 15% to 20% appearing a single time and 13% taken by the ten largest. This clonotype was counted a few times. The antigen remains undetermined. The CDR3 is 15 amino acids. From germline, CDR1 is MGHRA and CDR2 YSYEKL. Trimming pared 3 bases from V and 0 bases from J, leaving 9 bases between. These data were likewise used in another study, on T cells expressing NK-cell markers. This second report adds: Seven donors tested HCMV-seropositive and one tested seronegative among the eight sequenced.

The sequencing sample was made of PBMCs. The J gene is TRBJ2-1, the V gene TRBV4-1; D gene ambiguous. This TCR derives from a woman between 18 and 29 years old in good health. In DNA form, the CDR3 reads TGCGCCAGCAGCCACCAGACCGACTCCTACAATGAGCAGTTCTTC. As protein: CASSHQTDSYNEQFF.